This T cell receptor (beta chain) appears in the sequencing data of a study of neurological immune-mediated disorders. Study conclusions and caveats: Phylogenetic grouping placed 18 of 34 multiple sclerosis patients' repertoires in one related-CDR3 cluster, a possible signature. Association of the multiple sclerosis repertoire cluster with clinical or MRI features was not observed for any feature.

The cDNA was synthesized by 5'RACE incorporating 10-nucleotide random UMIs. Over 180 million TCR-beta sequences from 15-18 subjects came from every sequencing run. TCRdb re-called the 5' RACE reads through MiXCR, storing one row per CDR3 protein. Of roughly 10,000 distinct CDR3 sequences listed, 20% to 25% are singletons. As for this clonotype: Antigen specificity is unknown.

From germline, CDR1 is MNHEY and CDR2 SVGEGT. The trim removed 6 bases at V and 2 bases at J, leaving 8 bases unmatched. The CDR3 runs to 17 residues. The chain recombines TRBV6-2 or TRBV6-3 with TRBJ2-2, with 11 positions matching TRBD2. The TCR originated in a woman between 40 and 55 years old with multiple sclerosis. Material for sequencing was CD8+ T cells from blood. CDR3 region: CASSPTTSGDNTGELFF. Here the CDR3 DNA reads TGTGCCAGCAGCCCGACGACTAGCGGGGATAACACCGGGGAGCTGTTTTTT.